This TCR beta chain was sequenced in a study of read filtering for tumor transcriptome and immune sequencing. From 300 to 400 ng of RNA, a library with molecular barcoded alpha/delta and beta/gamma adaptors was made. From the reads, TCRdb called clonotypes with MiXCR, one entry per CDR3 protein. This sample has approximately 62,000 distinct CDR3 sequences, with about 19% found just once. CDR3 length: 15 amino acids. The V gene's germline CDR1 is SGHRS and CDR2 YFSETQ. This clonotype was recorded a few times. One end of the junction fails to match germline, which may point to a read error. Sequencing used a population of CD138-negative cells sorted from bone marrow. This chain joins TRBV5-1 and TRBJ2-1; 7 bases are shared with TRBD2. This TCR was recovered from a donor at least 40 years old with multiple myeloma. DNA for the CDR3: TGCGCCAGCAGCTTGGGGACTAGGGATTCCAATGAGCAGTCCTTC. It codes for CASSLGTRDSNEQSF.